This TCR beta chain was found in a study of OX40 agonist ivuxolimab in advanced cancers. Study in general: The patients received ivuxolimab by intravenous route every 2 weeks at 0.01 to 10 mg/kg. Study-wide results and limits: Nonresponders included some who also had low normalized T-cell clonal expansion.

Comments on this clone: As yet, its antigen is unknown.

V shed 0 bases, J shed 10 bases, and the junction held 3 bases outside the gene matches. The germline V gene encodes CDR1 MNHEY and CDR2 SVGAGI. The CDR3 has 13 residues. Assay: immunoSEQ multiplex PCR; the TCRdb copy retains only in-frame clones and omits some. Counted here are 25,000 to 30,000 clones, 85% occurring once; the ten biggest clones make up more than 20%. This chain links TRBV6-5 with TRBJ2-1; 7 bases are shared with TRBD2. The receptor was derived from an adult with an advanced solid tumor such as melanoma, head and neck, liver or kidney cancer. The sequenced sample was CD4+ or CD8+ T cells sorted from blood, obtained in a trial of the OX40 agonist ivuxolimab. The CDR3 loop is CASSYSRDYEQFF. CDR3 in DNA: TGTGCCAGCAGTTACTCGAGGGACTACGAGCAGTTCTTC.